This T cell receptor (beta chain) derives from a study of shared clonotypes between healthy human individuals. Germline CDR1 reads MGHRA; CDR2 reads YSYEKL. The CDR3 extends over 16 amino acids. The V and J ends lost 0 bases and 2 bases, in that order; junction bases with no gene match: 6. In regard to this clone: Its antigen is undetermined.

The assay was immunoSEQ multiplex PCR, and TCRdb's table has in-frame clones only and misses some. The repertoire holds under 2,000,000 clones, with less than 95% as singletons. CD45RO-negative cells were positively selected for CCR7, leaving out terminally differentiated effector memory CD45RA+ cells. Findings of the study overall: Only blood samples were collected, and tissue repertoires likely differ. It was the non-shared clonotypes that had lower generation probabilities than clonotypes shared by all four donors.

The source of this sequence is a man aged 18 to 35 in good health. The gene calls are TRBV4-1 and TRBJ2-7; 8 nucleotides line up with TRBD1. Sequences were obtained from naive CD8+ T cells sorted from blood. The CDR3 reads CASSQDTPQGAYEQYF. CDR3 DNA: TGCGCCAGCAGCCAAGATACACCACAGGGGGCCTACGAGCAGTACTTC.